This TCR beta chain was sequenced during a study of graft-versus-host responses after intestinal transplantation. Study-level information: Anti-thymocyte globulin was used for induction in all recipients, who then took tacrolimus and steroids for approximately three years.

Irradiated stimulators labeled with violet dye, some 200,000 in number, were plated with some 200,000 CFSE-labeled responders. Proliferating CFSE-low CD3+CD4+ and CD3+CD8+ responders were sorted post-reaction. Study-wide points: Graft-donor T cell macrochimerism in patients accompanied high graft-versus-host to host-versus-graft clonal ratios in allografts. With peak circulating GvH clone levels came an association with early post-transplant HvG declines.

The CDR3 has 16 residues. The germline V gene has CDR1 MGHRA and CDR2 YSYEKL. J was trimmed by 9 bases and V by 4 bases; bases with no gene match: 12. The assay was immunoSEQ multiplex PCR, and TCRdb's table has in-frame clones only and misses some. This sample has tens of thousands of clones, with 30% to 40% found just once. This chain links TRBV4-1 with TRBJ2-1; 10 bases agree with TRBD2. This clonotype was sampled from a human patient who received an intestinal transplant. Here the sequenced sample was alloreactive CD8+ T cells from a mixed lymphocyte reaction culture, taken before intestinal transplant. Subset indicated: CFSE-low proliferating T cells sorted from roughly six-day pre-transplant mixed lymphocyte reaction (GvH or HvG direction). In DNA form, the CDR3 reads TGCGCCAGCAGCCGAGCCTGGACTAGCGGTTCTCCTGAGCAGTTCTTC. This sequence encodes CASSRAWTSGSPEQFF.